One and the same sample provided the 11 T cell receptor beta chains below, sequenced in a study of blood T cell repertoires in COVID-19. The protocol was immunoSEQ multiplex PCR, while the TCRdb copy is restricted to in-frame clones and leaves out a portion. Of about 300,000 clones in the sample, around 89% are singletons; the top ten hold approximately 6.5%. Sequencing was carried out using peripheral blood. All receptors come from a young man who had recovered from COVID-19.

The chain is built from TRBV9 and TRBJ2-2; 10 nucleotides line up with TRBD2. The CDR3 runs 16 residues. Trimming removed 3 bases from V and 1 base from J; junction bases left unmatched: 3. Per the germline V gene, CDR1 is SGDLS and CDR2 is YYNGEE. CDR3 residues: CASSGTSGLNTGELFF. In DNA, the CDR3 is TGTGCCAGCAGCGGGACTAGCGGCCTGAACACCGGGGAGCTGTTTTTT.

J is TRBJ1-2 and V is TRBV7-9, with D perhaps matching TRBD1 (5 bases). Germline V gives CDR1 SEHNR, CDR2 FQNEAQ (reference sequence). V was clipped by 5 bases and J by 2 bases, with 12 bases between them. The length of the CDR3 is 14 residues. The CDR3 DNA is TGTGCCAGCAGCCTTGGGGCAGTCAACTATGGCTACACCTTC. It specifies CASSLGAVNYGYTF.

The gene calls are TRBV7-9 and TRBJ1-1; D perhaps matches TRBD1 (6 bases). Germline CDR1 is SEHNR and CDR2 is FQNEAQ (reference sequence). The CDR3 totals 14 residues. V lost 0 bases to trimming and J lost 1 base, with 6 bases between them. The CDR3 bases are TGTGCCAGCAGCTTAGCCAGGGGGAACACTGAAGCTTTCTTT. Translating it yields CASSLARGNTEAFF.

The chain carries TRBV6-5 and TRBJ1-1; TRBD1 aligns across 8 bases. This CDR3 contains 14 residues. With 8 bases clipped from V and 1 base from J, the junction kept 6 bases outside the gene matches. Germline V gene data show CDR1 as MNHEY and CDR2 as SVGAGI. For the CDR3, the DNA is TGTGCCAGCCCCCGGACAGGGCCGAACACTGAAGCTTTCTTT. Encoded protein: CASPRTGPNTEAFF.

Comment on this clone: The sample holds other DNA sequences that translate to the same CDR3. The chain is built from TRBV20-1 and TRBJ1-1; D gene unclear. CDR1 is DFQATT, CDR2 SNEGSKA, per germline (reference sequence). The V gene lost 6 bases and the J gene lost 2 bases, with 7 bases spanning the gap. The CDR3 loop spans 11 amino acids. The CDR3 reads CSAPVNTEAFF. The CDR3 DNA reads TGCAGTGCCCCAGTCAACACTGAAGCTTTCTTT.

The genes are TRBV12-3 or TRBV12-4 and TRBJ1-1; 8 nucleotides match TRBD1. With 5 bases clipped from V and 11 bases from J, the junction kept 10 bases outside the gene matches. There are 13 residues in the CDR3. CDR3 region: CASSPTWDRSAFF. CDR3 DNA: TGTGCCAGCAGTCCAACCTGGGACAGGTCCGCTTTCTTT.

The chain employs TRBV9 and TRBJ1-4, with D possibly matching TRBD1 (6 bases). V lost 3 bases and J 3 bases, leaving 12 bases between the germline ends. CDR1 is SGDLS and CDR2 is YYNGEE in the germline V gene. The length of the CDR3 is 15 residues. CDR3 sequence reads: CASSEGQRANEKLFF. The CDR3 coding sequence is TGTGCCAGCAGCGAAGGACAGAGGGCTAATGAAAAACTGTTTTTT.

Concerning this clone itself: A read error may account for a junction end that differs from germline. This chain uses TRBV5-4 with TRBJ1-2; the D gene is possibly TRBD1 (5 bases). The CDR3 runs to 13 residues. Germline values: CDR1 SGHNT, CDR2 YYREEE (reference sequence). CDR3 residues: CASSYKFAAGWLF. The DNA for the CDR3 is TGTGCCAGCAGCTACAAATTTGCGGCAGGGTGGTTGTTC.

This clone was recorded a few times. The V call is TRBV30, the J call TRBJ1-6, with D tentatively TRBD1 (5 bases). The V gene lost 1 base and the J gene lost 2 bases, with 9 bases spanning the gap. There are 15 residues in the CDR3. Germline values: CDR1 GTSNPN, CDR2 SVGIG (reference sequence). CDR3 coding DNA: TGTGCCTGGAGTGCGCCCAGGGCCTATAATTCACCCCTCCACTTT. It is translated as CAWSAPRAYNSPLHF.

This rearrangement joins TRBV4-2 to TRBJ1-4; D unclear. The CDR3 extends over 17 amino acids. CDR1 is LGHNA, CDR2 YNFKEQ, per germline. Trimming removed 0 bases from V and 0 bases from J, with 11 bases in between. For the CDR3, the DNA is TGTGCCAGCAGCCAAGATAACAGTTTTGCAACTAATGAAAAACTGTTTTTT. Encoded protein: CASSQDNSFATNEKLFF.

The V call is TRBV9, the J call TRBJ1-2, with D maybe TRBD1 (6 bases). Trimming removed 0 bases at V and 2 bases at J, with 8 bases between. Germline V gives CDR1 SGDLS, CDR2 YYNGEE. The CDR3 loop spans 14 amino acids. The CDR3 sequence is CASSVEGTNYGYTF. The CDR3 bases are TGTGCCAGCAGCGTAGAAGGGACAAACTATGGCTACACCTTC.